Following are 16 T cell receptor beta chains from one sample sequenced in a study of blood T cell repertoires in COVID-19. The table came from immunoSEQ multiplex PCR; TCRdb's copy has only in-frame clones and leaves some out. The sample has 240,000 or so clones; about four fifths are singletons. Sequencing was performed on peripheral blood. The origin of the receptors is a young man who had recovered from COVID-19.

The chain has TRBV5-1 and TRBJ2-2; tentative D call: TRBD1 (6 bases). The CDR3 sequence is 15 residues long. Germline values: CDR1 SGHRS, CDR2 YFSETQ. V gave up 4 bases and J gave up 4 bases, with 14 bases separating them. The CDR3 DNA reads as TGCGCCAGCAGCCAACAGGGATCTGTCACCGGGGAGCTGTTTTTT. It specifies CASSQQGSVTGELFF.

The chain combines TRBV18 with TRBJ1-1, with D possibly TRBD1 on 5 matching bases. The germline CDR1 and CDR2 sequences are KGHSH and LQKENI. The CDR3 has 13 amino acids. Trimming removed 3 bases at V and 6 bases at J, with 11 bases between. The CDR3 nucleotides are TGTGCCAGCTCACCCAGGGTCGGCGCTGAAGCTTTCTTT. Translation: CASSPRVGAEAFF.

J is TRBJ2-3 and V is TRBV18, with a weak D call TRBD1 (6 bases). V lost 3 bases and J lost 2, with 9 bases in between. CDR3 length: 14 residues. Per the germline V gene, CDR1 is KGHSH and CDR2 is LQKENI. CDR3 amino acids: CASSPDSYTDTQYF. CDR3 nucleotide sequence: TGTGCCAGCTCACCGGACAGTTACACAGATACGCAGTATTTT.

This clone appeared once. The V call is TRBV5-1, the J call TRBJ1-1; possibly TRBD1 for D (6 bases). The germline V and J ends were trimmed by 3 bases and 0 bases, with 12 bases remaining between them. CDR1 is SGHRS and CDR2 is YFSETQ in the germline V gene. The CDR3 has 15 residues. This chain's CDR3 is CASSWGHHMNTEAFF. The DNA of the CDR3 is TGCGCCAGCAGCTGGGGACACCACATGAACACTGAAGCTTTCTTT.

V usage is TRBV7-8 and J usage is TRBJ1-5; 10 nucleotides align to TRBD1. The CDR3 spans 15 residues. Trimming removed 1 base from V and 9 bases from J; junction bases left unmatched: 6. CDR1 and CDR2 from the germline V gene are SGHVS and FQNEAQ. The CDR3 reads CASSLGTGGRLPQHF. The CDR3 DNA is TGTGCCAGCAGCTTAGGGACAGGGGGGCGTTTGCCCCAGCATTTT. The full variable domain, its missing parts supplied by reference TRBV7-8 and TRBJ1-5, is GAGVSQSPRYKVAKRGQDVALRCDPISGHVSLFWYQQALGQGPEFLTYFQNEAQLDKSGLPSDRFFAERPEGSVSTLKIQRTQQEDSAVYLCASSLGTGGRLPQHFGDGTRLSIL.

This clone showed up many times. The chain uses TRBV6-1 and TRBJ2-5; 12 nucleotides align to TRBD2. Germline assignment: CDR1 MNHNS and CDR2 SASEGT. This CDR3 spans 16 amino acids. Germline trimming cut 2 bases from V and 7 bases from J; bases unmatched to any gene: 8. The CDR3 spells CASSESTSGGEGTQYF. CDR3 nucleotides: TGTGCCAGCAGTGAATCGACTAGCGGGGGTGAAGGGACCCAGTACTTC.

The V call is TRBV2, the J call TRBJ2-3, with 12 bases fitting TRBD2. The ends lost 3 bases at V and 2 bases at J; junction bases unmatched: 3. The CDR3 extends over 16 amino acids. CDR1 and CDR2 from the germline V gene are SNHLY and FYNNEI. The CDR3 nucleotides are TGTGCCAGCAGTGAGGCTAGCGGGGGGGCCACAGATACGCAGTATTTT. Protein sequence: CASSEASGGATDTQYF.

V is TRBV6-5 and J is TRBJ2-1; D ambiguous. CDR1 and CDR2 (germline): MNHEY, SVGAGI. V lost 4 bases and J lost 9, with 13 bases in between. The CDR3 consists of 13 residues. CDR3 sequence: CASSSPPEREQFF. The CDR3 DNA follows: TGTGCCAGCAGTTCTCCACCTGAGCGTGAGCAGTTCTTC.

CDR3 region: CASSQTSSTGELFF. CDR3 coding DNA: TGCGCCAGCAGCCAGACTAGTTCCACCGGGGAGCTGTTTTTT. The chain links TRBV5-1 to TRBJ2-2, with D possibly being TRBD2 (6 bases). Germline lookup yields CDR1 SGHRS and CDR2 YFSETQ. CDR3 length: 14 amino acids. The V end lost 4 bases, the J end lost 4 bases, and 11 bases lay between the germline ends. Filled out from reference TRBV5-1 and TRBJ2-2, the complete variable domain reads KAGVTQTPRYLIKTRGQQVTLSCSPISGHRSVSWYQQTPGQGLQFLFEYFSETQRNKGNFPGRFSGRQFSNSRSEMNVSTLELGDSALYLCASSQTSSTGELFFGEGSRLTVL.

This chain joins TRBV2 and TRBJ1-1, with a possible D match to TRBD1 (6 bases). CDR1 and CDR2 (germline): SNHLY, FYNNEI. V was shortened by 6 bases and J by 2 bases, with 19 bases between the two germline ends. The CDR3 extends over 16 amino acids. CDR3 residues: CASRPPAYRANTEAFF. CDR3 in DNA: TGTGCCAGCAGACCCCCAGCTTACAGGGCAAACACTGAAGCTTTCTTT.

This CDR3 is CASSLQSGPGETQYF. The CDR3 coding sequence is TGTGCCAGCAGCTTACAAAGCGGTCCTGGGGAGACCCAGTACTTC. This chain joins TRBV7-2 and TRBJ2-5; a weak D match, TRBD2 (5 bases). The length of the CDR3 is 15 residues. The germline V gene has CDR1 SGHTA and CDR2 FQGNSA. Trimming took off 2 bases at V and 5 bases at J, with 15 bases between the two ends. The whole variable domain, remainder taken from reference TRBV7-2 and TRBJ2-5, is GAGVSQSPSNKVTEKGKDVELRCDPISGHTALYWYRQSLGQGLEFLIYFQGNSAPDKSGLPSDRFSAERTGGSVSTLTIQRTQQEDSAVYLCASSLQSGPGETQYFGPGTRLLVL.

The chain combines TRBV5-1 with TRBJ1-2; 7 nucleotides agree with TRBD1. From germline, CDR1 is SGHRS and CDR2 YFSETQ. The CDR3 is made up of 14 amino acids. Trimming took 3 bases from V and 7 from J; bases not matched to a gene: 9. The DNA for the CDR3 is TGCGCCAGCAGCTATGGACAGGAAAGTGCTGGCTACACCTTC. The encoded protein is CASSYGQESAGYTF.

CDR3 residues: CASSEGTSEQYV. In DNA, the CDR3 is TGTGCCAGCAGTGAAGGGACTAGCGAGCAGTACGTC. The gene calls are TRBV6-1 and TRBJ2-7; 7 nucleotides align to TRBD2. Per the germline V gene, CDR1 is MNHNS and CDR2 is SASEGT. The CDR3 consists of 12 residues. Trimming cost V 1 base and J 6 bases; bases outside gene matches: 0.

V is TRBV29-1 and J is TRBJ1-2; the match to TRBD1 covers 7 bases. V dropped 7 bases and J dropped 4; count of bases not matched to a gene: 15. The CDR3 is made up of 15 amino acids. Germline assignment: CDR1 SQVTM and CDR2 ANQGSEA. The CDR3 here is CSAGGGQRESYGYTF. CDR3 nucleotide sequence: TGCAGCGCCGGGGGGGGACAGAGAGAATCCTATGGCTACACCTTC.

This clone was recorded many times. The chain joins TRBV4-1 to TRBJ1-4; 8 bases align to TRBD1. CDR3 length: 17 residues. Trimming cost V 0 bases and J 0 bases; bases outside gene matches: 3. Germline V CDR1 and CDR2: MGHRA, YSYEKL. In DNA, the CDR3 is TGCGCCAGCAGCCAAGAGGACAGGGTGACAACTAATGAAAAACTGTTTTTT. Residues: CASSQEDRVTTNEKLFF.

The J gene is TRBJ1-1, the V gene TRBV29-1; 8 nucleotides align to TRBD1. The CDR3 is 17 amino acids. The V and J ends lost 4 bases and 4 bases, in that order; junction bases with no gene match: 17. CDR1 is SQVTM and CDR2 is ANQGSEA in the germline V gene. The CDR3 sequence: CSVVAVRRDRPSTEAFF. The CDR3 region has the DNA TGCAGCGTTGTAGCGGTGCGGAGGGACAGGCCAAGCACTGAAGCTTTCTTT.